The 19 T cell receptor beta chains reported below all come from one sample, sequenced in a study of control samples from healthy donors and cancer patients (dated by TCRdb to 2018 to 2020). Libraries came from the immunoSEQ multiplex PCR assay. TCRdb took over this immuneACCESS table, retaining in-frame rearrangements with V and J assigned. Such tables are incomplete; in checked studies, under half of the missing clones stem from an unresolved V gene, and the remainder is unexplained. The sample table contains 120,000 or so clones; only one count was recorded for about 90% of them. The ten largest clones add up to around 3% of the sample. The source material was blood. The receptors originated from a man in his sixties in good health.

The rearrangement joins TRBV7-2 to TRBJ1-1; D ambiguous. Germline V gene data show CDR1 as SGHTA and CDR2 as FQGNSA. Trimming stripped 0 bases from V and 0 bases from J, with 11 bases between. This CDR3 is built from 16 residues. CDR3 in DNA: TGTGCCAGCAGCTTAGCGCTGGCAGCCATGAACACTGAAGCTTTCTTT. Protein product: CASSLALAAMNTEAFF.

The chain joins TRBV12-5 to TRBJ1-1, with 10 bases lining up with TRBD1. This CDR3 comprises 16 residues. Germline assignment: CDR1 LGHNT and CDR2 FRNRAP. V lost 1 base, J lost 10 bases, and 12 bases stayed unmatched. This CDR3 is CASGLDVRTGGFGAFF. In DNA, the CDR3 is TGTGCTAGTGGTTTGGATGTCAGGACAGGGGGTTTTGGAGCTTTCTTT.

The chain carries TRBV29-1 and TRBJ2-3; 8 bases line up with TRBD1. The junction had 8 bases not matched to a gene; V was cut back by 3 bases and J by 6 bases. Germline lookup yields CDR1 SQVTM and CDR2 ANQGSEA. The CDR3 is made up of 14 amino acids. As DNA, the CDR3 is TGCAGCGTTGATACTGACAGGGGTTGGGATACGCAGTATTTT. Translated: CSVDTDRGWDTQYF.

The chain links TRBV2 to TRBJ2-3; the D gene is possibly TRBD2 (6 bases). V was shortened by 8 bases and J by 5 bases, with 17 bases between the two germline ends. Germline V gene data show CDR1 as SNHLY and CDR2 as FYNNEI. CDR3 length: 14 amino acids. The CDR3 loop reads CASRNDGGEDTQYF. CDR3 nucleotide sequence: TGTGCCAGCCGGAACGACGGAGGGGAAGATACGCAGTATTTT.

This clone occurred once. The chain combines TRBV5-1 with TRBJ1-4, with TRBD1 as a possible D gene (5 bases). This CDR3 is built from 14 residues. The ends were cut back, 0 bases at V and 7 bases at J, with 10 bases in the middle. Germline-derived CDR1 and CDR2 are SGHRS and YFSETQ. The CDR3 nucleotides read TGCGCCAGCAGCTTGGGACAGACAGTTGAAAAACTGTTTTTT. The encoded protein is CASSLGQTVEKLFF.

The chain combines TRBV25-1 with TRBJ1-4; 7 nucleotides align to TRBD1. J lost 2 bases, V lost 10 bases, and 4 bases had no gene match. From germline, CDR1 is MGHDK and CDR2 SYGVNS. The CDR3 covers 13 residues. CDR3 protein: CANPGQTNEKLFF. CDR3 coding DNA: TGTGCCAACCCGGGACAGACTAATGAAAAACTGTTTTTT.

The rearrangement uses TRBV4-1 and TRBJ2-7; D not certain. The V gene's germline CDR1 is MGHRA and CDR2 YSYEKL. The ends were cut back, 4 bases at V and 3 bases at J, with 13 bases in the middle. The CDR3 covers 14 residues. The CDR3 nucleotides read TGCGCCAGCAGCCGCTACGATATAAACTACGAGCAGTACTTC. Its protein product is CASSRYDINYEQYF.

This sequence joins TRBV21-1 and TRBJ1-2. TRBV21-1 is a known pseudogene. The length of the CDR3 is 15 residues. DNA of the CDR3: TGTGCCAGCAGCAAAGATGGAGGGAGTAACTATGGCTACACCTTC. Protein product: CASSKDGGSNYGYTF.

The V and J genes are TRBV3-1 (or the pseudogene TRBV3-2) and TRBJ2-7; 11 nucleotides agree with TRBD1. Germline V lookup: CDR1 LGHDT, CDR2 YNNKEL (reference sequence). With V trimmed by 5 bases and J by 3 bases, 3 bases remained unmatched. The CDR3 totals 14 residues. CDR3 in amino acids: CASSWGTGGYEQYF. The CDR3 DNA sequence: TGTGCCAGCAGCTGGGGGACAGGGGGCTACGAGCAGTACTTC.

The genes are TRBV24-1 and TRBJ1-1; possibly TRBD1 for D (5 bases). The V end was cut by 10 bases, the J end by 7 bases, with 15 bases between. Per germline, CDR1 KGHDR and CDR2 SFDVKD. The CDR3 is made up of 12 amino acids. CDR3 sequence reads: CATRGGTDEAFF. CDR3 nucleotides: TGTGCCACGAGAGGAGGGACGGATGAAGCTTTCTTT.

The chain recombines TRBV18 with TRBJ1-4; no firm D call. CDR3 length equals 14 residues. Trimming left V 0 bases short and J 5 bases short, with 7 bases between. Germline V lookup: CDR1 KGHSH, CDR2 LQKENI. CDR3 DNA sequence: TGTGCCAGCTCACCACCGGGCCCCAATGAAAAACTGTTTTTT. It is translated as CASSPPGPNEKLFF.

V gene TRBV28 combines with J gene TRBJ2-1, with 8 bases fitting TRBD1. CDR1 and CDR2 (germline): MDHEN, SYDVKM. V lost 3 bases and J lost 6; bases outside the gene matches: 10. The CDR3 has 16 residues. The CDR3 sequence: CASSLSGTGTSNEQFF. Written as DNA, the CDR3 is TGTGCCAGCAGTTTGTCCGGGACAGGAACGTCCAATGAGCAGTTCTTC.

The rearrangement joins TRBV28 to TRBJ1-1; TRBD1 matches 7 bases. Germline CDR1 MDHEN, CDR2 SYDVKM. The CDR3 runs 14 residues. Trimming took 5 bases from V and 3 from J; bases not matched to a gene: 6. This chain's CDR3 is CASSQAGGYTEAFF. Written as DNA, the CDR3 is TGTGCCAGCAGTCAAGCAGGGGGGTACACTGAAGCTTTCTTT.

The chain couples TRBV9 to TRBJ1-6; weak D call: TRBD1 (6 bases). Per germline, CDR1 SGDLS and CDR2 YYNGEE. CDR3 length: 15 residues. V was trimmed by 4 bases and J by 7 bases, leaving 15 bases between them. The CDR3 coding sequence is TGTGCCAGCAGCCCGGCGGACAGTCCCAATTCACCCCTCCACTTT. Translated: CASSPADSPNSPLHF.

V is TRBV19 and J is TRBJ2-3; no firm D call. The CDR3 length is 18 residues. V lost 0 bases and J lost 1, with 17 bases in between. Germline CDR1 reads LNHDA; CDR2 reads SQIVND (reference sequence). The CDR3 is CASSIDPPQVWGTDTQYF. CDR3 DNA sequence: TGTGCCAGTAGTATAGATCCCCCGCAGGTGTGGGGCACAGATACGCAGTATTTT.

This chain's CDR3 is CASSGGAYSNQPQHF. The CDR3 nucleotides are TGTGCCAGTAGTGGAGGGGCCTATAGCAATCAGCCCCAGCATTTT. This chain links TRBV19 with TRBJ1-5, with TRBD1 as a possible D gene (5 bases). CDR1 and CDR2 (germline): LNHDA, SQIVND (reference sequence). This CDR3 region has 15 residues. Trimming pared 5 bases from V and 0 bases from J, leaving 11 bases between. Full variable domain (remainder filled in from reference TRBV19 and TRBJ1-5): DGGITQSPKYLFRKEGQNVTLSCEQNLNHDAMYWYRQDPGQGLRLIYYSQIVNDFQKGDIAEGYSVSREKKESFPLTVTSAQKNPTAFYLCASSGGAYSNQPQHFGDGTRLSIL.

This sequence joins TRBV11-2 and TRBJ1-5; D remains unclear. CDR3 length: 15 amino acids. The V end lost 2 bases, the J end lost 6 bases, and 14 bases lay between the germline ends. Germline loops: CDR1 SGHAT, CDR2 FQNNGV. The CDR3 reads CASSLSGYAGQPQHF. The CDR3 DNA reads as TGTGCCAGCAGCTTATCGGGGTACGCAGGTCAGCCCCAGCATTTT.

The genes are TRBV7-9 and TRBJ1-6; tentative D call: TRBD1 (5 bases). The CDR3 runs 17 residues. The V gene's germline CDR1 is SEHNR and CDR2 FQNEAQ (reference sequence). V was clipped by 4 bases and J by 2 bases, with 15 bases between them. This chain's CDR3 is CASSWWQGYPYNSPLHF. The CDR3 DNA reads as TGTGCCAGCAGCTGGTGGCAGGGCTACCCCTATAATTCACCCCTCCACTTT.

The sample holds a few counts of this clone. This sequence joins TRBV28 and TRBJ1-1; D might be TRBD1 (5 bases). This CDR3 region has 16 residues. With 0 bases removed from V and 1 base from J, the gap between germline ends came to 12 bases. The V gene's germline CDR1 is MDHEN and CDR2 SYDVKM. CDR3 DNA: TGTGCCAGCAGTTTATGGGGGGGGATTAAGAACACTGAAGCTTTCTTT. Protein: CASSLWGGIKNTEAFF.